Below, 13 T cell receptor beta chains from the same sample are listed, as sequenced in a study of T cell repertoires in cytomegalovirus infection. TCRdb analysed the reads with MiXCR anew, one entry per CDR3 protein. The sample consists of 900,000 to 950,000 distinct CDR3 sequences, around a third of them appearing once. The antigens of these receptors remain unknown. Sequencing was performed on cultured CD8+ T cells from PBMCs, taken from culture after CMV antigen stimulation. Source of these receptors: a human donor in good health (CMV status not recorded). Some clones in this sample may be carry-over from other donors' samples.

This clonotype was counted between two and nine times. The chain joins TRBV7-2 to TRBJ1-3; weak D call: TRBD1 (5 bases). The CDR3 is 13 residues long. With 5 bases removed from V and 4 bases from J, the gap between germline ends came to 9 bases. CDR1 and CDR2 from the germline V gene are SGHTA and FQGNSA. In nucleotides, the CDR3 is TGTGCCAGCAGCCCATGGACAGGAAACACCATATATTTT. Translation: CASSPWTGNTIYF.

In this sample, this clonotype turned up a few times. The chain joins TRBV4-2 to TRBJ1-1; 9 positions match TRBD1. CDR1 and CDR2 from the germline V gene are LGHNA and YNFKEQ. The trim removed 2 bases at V and 3 bases at J, leaving 4 bases unmatched. The CDR3 covers 15 residues. DNA of the CDR3: TGTGCCAGCAGCCAACTCGACAGGGGGGACACTGAAGCTTTCTTT. Its protein product is CASSQLDRGDTEAFF.

This clonotype showed up many times. V gene TRBV27 combines with J gene TRBJ2-5; D gene uncertain. This CDR3 has 13 residues. Germline CDR1 MNHEY, CDR2 SMNVEV (reference sequence). Trimming removed 2 bases at V and 1 base at J, with 5 bases between. The chain's CDR3 is CASSLVRQETQYF. CDR3 nucleotide sequence: TGTGCCAGCAGTTTAGTCCGCCAAGAGACCCAGTACTTC.

A remark on this clonotype: It may be a read error: a sequence one base away is much more abundant. The V and J genes are TRBV7-9 and TRBJ2-2; D is unclear. V shed 2 bases and J shed 4 bases, with 17 bases lying between them. CDR1 and CDR2 from the germline V gene are SEHNR and FQNEAQ (reference sequence). This CDR3 has 17 amino acids. This chain's CDR3 is CASSLRRGGMGTGELFF. The CDR3 region has the DNA TGTGCCAGCAGCTTAAGGAGAGGTGGGATGGGCACCGGGGAGCTGTTTTTT.

The V and J genes are TRBV9 and TRBJ1-1; 9 bases agree with TRBD1. Germline V gene sequence: CDR1 SGDLS, CDR2 YYNGEE. Germline trimming cut 3 bases from V and 1 base from J; bases unmatched to any gene: 4. The CDR3 contains 15 residues. This CDR3 reads CASSALGQGNTEAFF. CDR3 sequence (DNA): TGTGCCAGCAGCGCTCTGGGACAGGGGAACACTGAAGCTTTCTTT.

The rearrangement uses TRBV12-3 or TRBV12-4 and TRBJ2-1; 9 nucleotides align to TRBD2. The CDR3 extends over 16 amino acids. The junction had 12 bases not matched to a gene; V was cut back by 3 bases and J by 9 bases. The CDR3 DNA follows: TGTGCCAGCAGTTTTCTGACTAGCGGTCGAGGGAGTGAGCAGTTCTTC. This encodes CASSFLTSGRGSEQFF.

The sample holds a few counts of this clonotype. V gene TRBV7-9 combines with J gene TRBJ1-1; 9 nucleotides match TRBD1. V dropped 3 bases and J dropped 2; count of bases not matched to a gene: 4. CDR1 is SEHNR, CDR2 FQNEAQ, per germline (reference sequence). The CDR3 is 15 residues long. In nucleotides, the CDR3 is TGTGCCAGCAGCTTTAGGGACAGGGAAAACACTGAAGCTTTCTTT. Translation: CASSFRDRENTEAFF.

This clonotype was picked up a small number of times. J is TRBJ1-1 and V is TRBV2, with a possible D match to TRBD1 (5 bases). Germline assignment: CDR1 SNHLY and CDR2 FYNNEI. Trimming took 4 bases from V and 0 from J, leaving 15 bases between them. The CDR3 is made up of 16 amino acids. The CDR3 loop is CASSVGTSGMNTEAFF. The CDR3 coding sequence is TGTGCCAGCAGTGTAGGGACTAGCGGGATGAACACTGAAGCTTTCTTT.

The table lists this clonotype with many counts. The chain has TRBV12-3 or TRBV12-4 and TRBJ2-1; D gene unclear. The CDR3 loop spans 12 amino acids. V lost 4 bases and J lost 9, with 10 bases in between. CDR3 sequence: CASSSPIREQFF. CDR3 in DNA: TGTGCCAGCAGTTCCCCCATACGTGAGCAGTTCTTC.

This clonotype was counted a few times. This sequence joins TRBV7-9 and TRBJ1-5; TRBD1 aligns across 7 bases. Germline V gene sequence: CDR1 SEHNR, CDR2 FQNEAQ (reference sequence). CDR3 length: 13 residues. V gave up 5 bases and J gave up 8 bases; unmatched junction bases: 6. The CDR3 DNA reads as TGTGCCAGCAGCCCGGACAGGACGAAGCCCCAGCATTTT. It yields the protein CASSPDRTKPQHF.

The chain recombines TRBV9 with TRBJ2-7; a possible D gene is TRBD2 (6 bases). The CDR3 sequence is 14 residues long. The ends were cut back, 0 bases at V and 5 bases at J, with 12 bases in the middle. CDR1 is SGDLS, CDR2 YYNGEE, per germline. The CDR3 sequence is CASSVGRDQDEQYF. For the CDR3, the DNA is TGTGCCAGCAGCGTAGGGAGGGATCAAGACGAGCAGTACTTC.

This clonotype was seen a handful of times. The chain has TRBV6-5 and TRBJ1-1; D uncertain. Trimming took 0 bases from V and 1 from J, leaving 9 bases between them. Looked up from germline, CDR1 is MNHEY and CDR2 is SVGAGI. This CDR3 spans 15 amino acids. The CDR3 DNA sequence: TGTGCCAGCAGTTACTCGGTCTATGAGAACACTGAAGCTTTCTTT. Encoded protein: CASSYSVYENTEAFF.

This clonotype was seen a handful of times. The chain combines TRBV19 with TRBJ2-1; D unclear. The CDR3 contains 11 residues. Trimming shortened V by 8 bases and J by 4 bases, and 6 bases separated the two germline ends. Germline V gives CDR1 LNHDA, CDR2 SQIVND (reference sequence). CDR3 protein: CASAGYNEQFF. CDR3 sequence (DNA): TGTGCCAGTGCAGGTTACAATGAGCAGTTCTTC.